The T cell receptor (beta chain) described here comes from a study of radiotherapy plus CTLA-4 blockade in lung cancer. About the research overall: There were objective responses in around 18% of patients, and roughly 33% had disease control.

People whose metastatic non-small-cell lung cancer was chemo-refractory got focal radiation along with CTLA-4 blockade by ipilimumab. Germline loops: CDR1 MGHRA, CDR2 YSYEKL. The length of the CDR3 is 16 residues. With 4 bases removed from V and 7 bases from J, the gap between germline ends came to 17 bases. Some clones are missing from TCRdb's copy, which holds only in-frame ones; the method was immunoSEQ multiplex PCR. The sample yields roughly 75,000 clones, under 85% seen once. This material consisted of peripheral blood, taken from a patient treated with radiotherapy plus ipilimumab. This chain connects TRBV4-1 to TRBJ1-6; D possibly corresponds to TRBD1 (5 bases). The source of this sequence is a human donor with non-small cell lung cancer who had stable disease on radiotherapy plus ipilimumab. The CDR3 loop is CASSRGPGSGNSPLHF. DNA of the CDR3: TGCGCCAGCAGCCGGGGACCGGGGTCGGGCAATTCACCCCTCCACTTT.